This record covers a single T cell receptor beta chain. Its antigen is currently unknown. The record originates from a study of blood T cells in healthy people across ages. Alongside a J-beta primer mix, a sample-barcoded 5' primer served in a second PCR lasting roughly 7 to 11 cycles. MiXCR, applied by TCRdb to the 5' RACE reads, yields one record per CDR3 protein. The table records 800,000 or so distinct CDR3 sequences, 46% of them present only once. The CDR3 has 15 residues. Germline V gene sequence: CDR1 SEHNR, CDR2 FQNEAQ (reference sequence). V lost 5 bases to trimming and J lost 11 bases, with 24 bases between them. General study points: Using unsorted PBMCs precluded a conclusive naive versus antigen-experienced comparison. Long-lived donors carried more naive CD4+ cells and greater diversity than aged donors.

Investigators took approximately 9.4 milliliters of peripheral blood from every donor. The specimen was blood. The clonotype comes from an elderly man in good health. The V gene is TRBV7-9, the J gene TRBJ2-5; D might be TRBD1 (6 bases). CDR3 protein: CASSPGHGDYNEQYF. The CDR3 DNA reads as TGTGCCAGCAGCCCGGGACACGGAGACTACAATGAGCAGTACTTC.